Given below is one T cell receptor beta chain in context. Authors' processing steps: The assay estimated nucleated cells by amplifying reference gene primers. Using immunoSEQ multiplex PCR, the repertoire was profiled, and TCRdb retains in-frame clones only, with some absent. The V and J calls and clone size are taken from that table; D and trimming were inferred from the DNA. The sample shows around 130,000 clones, about 84% of them seen only once. The V gene's germline CDR1 is ENHRY and CDR2 SYGVKD. CDR3 length: 13 residues. V was cut by 6 bases and J by 2 bases, with 10 bases left in between. This entry comes from a study of blood T cell repertoires in COVID-19. Turning to the study itself: There were acute and convalescent COVID-19 samples, and they came from the United States, Italy and Spain. Sample material is recorded as cDNA or gDNA derived from T cells, B-cell-depleted T cells, or PBMCs.

Source material: peripheral blood. This sequence was found in a man in his fifties or sixties with acute or convalescent COVID-19. The chain employs TRBV10-3 and TRBJ1-1; D might be TRBD1 (5 bases). The CDR3 region is CAISPTVNTEAFF. The CDR3 nucleotides are TGTGCCATCAGCCCGACAGTAAACACTGAAGCTTTCTTT.